Listed below are T cell receptor beta chains from one sample, sequenced in a study of human T cells and chemical hapten exposure. TCRdb recomputed calls from the RACE reads with MiXCR, one row per CDR3 protein. The table records roughly 97,000 distinct CDR3 sequences, roughly 27% of them present only once. The specimen comprised whole blood, sampled in connection with sensitization to the hapten diphenylcyclopropenone (DPC). The receptors shown here come from a man aged 35 to 55 with alopecia areata. Some clones in this sample may be carry-over from other donors' samples. Both conserved end residues are part of each CDR3.

TRBV12-3/TRBV12-4,CASSLLQREGGTQYF
TRBV20-1,CSARAGPGELFF
TRBV7-2,CASSLAQGATDTQYF
TRBV20-1,CSATPSVVLTF
TRBV6-5,CASSLLRSSGNTIYF
TRBV20-1,CSASGTGFFGMQYF
TRBV9,CASGGPNYGYTF
TRBV28,CASSFSGDNSPLHF
TRBV20-1,CSAGGEGYGYTF
TRBV7-2,CASSLGVDRGLDTQYF
TRBV7-2,CASSSRGRSMKQYF
TRBV25-1,CASCGGGRRTVQFF
TRBV29-1,CSVEYSQETQYF
TRBV4-3,CASSQGLALSYEQYF
TRBV20-1,CSAPQSSYNSPLHF
TRBV4-2,CASSQDLWGSPLHF
TRBV28,CASSLRTGWQYF
TRBV20-1,CSARLAGGTDTQYF
TRBV20-1,CSARGGIQETQYF
TRBV20-1,CSAAGGVGGETQYF
TRBV5-1,CASSLELTGLAGGSYEQYF
TRBV6-1,CASSERWTGVSTDTQYF
TRBV28,CASSVRLEQYF
TRBV20-1,CSARTSGGAGELFF
TRBV20-1,CSALPRDGEQYF
TRBV20-1,CSASPGREQFF
TRBV27,CASSFVLGNTGELFF
TRBV11-1,CASSFLTGTNVQFF
TRBV28,CASSLPGTAKETQYF
TRBV4-3,CASSQLVGLPGTEQFF
TRBV6-5,CASSRSTFPVDNSPLHF
TRBV7-9,CASSWDGSYEKLFF
TRBV6-2/TRBV6-3,CASSISGSSPDTQYF
TRBV28,CASSLGTYLHTQYF
TRBV4-1,CASSSLVGGDTQYF
TRBV12-3/TRBV12-4,CASSTTPTEQFF
TRBV6-5,CASGDTGDQPQHF
TRBV12-3/TRBV12-4,CASSPRGLFSYEQYF
TRBV20-1,CSARYPEASGRFDTQYF
TRBV7-7,CASSLEREETQYF
TRBV18,CASSLGRDSYEQYF
TRBV14,CASSHPPGLAGVTGELFF
TRBV4-1,CASSQDNHGAGISYEQYF
TRBV3-1,CASSVNRGLPEAFF
TRBV30,CAWATSWEQYF
TRBV5-1,CASSLEASGGTDTQYF
TRBV2,CASRKDGASGRGEQFF
TRBV20-1,CSARDPSGMGEQYF
TRBV18,CASSPLSGTTDTQYF
TRBV6-5,CASSYSKGGAHDEQYF
TRBV5-6,CASSFNTEAFF
TRBV6-2/TRBV6-3,CASSNPHGVLNIQYF
TRBV7-2,CASSLPTRAGEVFF